This passage covers 24 T cell receptor beta chains from one sample sequenced in a study of identical twins. TCRdb redid the calling of the 5' RACE reads with MiXCR, one entry per CDR3 protein. The top ten clones hold 4% to 5.5% of a sample with under 800,000 distinct CDR3 sequences, 21% of them seen once. The same sample was also studied in work on T cells expressing NK-cell markers.

Material: PBMCs. The receptors were gathered from a woman aged 18 to 35 in good health.

A single count supports this clonotype. The chain carries TRBV7-9 and TRBJ2-3; 9 nucleotides agree with TRBD1. Germline assignment: CDR1 SEHNR and CDR2 FQNEAQ (reference sequence). J was trimmed by 2 bases and V by 5 bases; bases with no gene match: 11. This CDR3 spans 17 amino acids. The CDR3 loop reads CASSRHRQGVVTDTQYF. The CDR3 nucleotides are TGTGCCAGCAGCCGACACAGACAGGGGGTGGTCACAGATACGCAGTATTTT.

V usage is TRBV7-3 and J usage is TRBJ2-3, with 10 bases that match TRBD2. CDR3 size: 15 residues. CDR1 and CDR2 (germline): SGHTA, FQGTGA. After removal of 5 bases from V and 1 base from J, the junction contained 3 bases not matched to a gene. CDR3 nucleotide sequence: TGTGCCAGCAGCCCAGCGGGGGGGGGCACAGATACGCAGTATTTT. Protein sequence: CASSPAGGGTDTQYF. The full variable domain, completed using reference TRBV7-3 and TRBJ2-3, is GAGVSQTPSNKVTEKGKYVELRCDPISGHTALYWYRQSLGQGPEFLIYFQGTGAADDSGLPNDRFFAVRPEGSVSTLKIQRTERGDSAVYLCASSPAGGGTDTQYFGPGTRLTVL.

This chain connects TRBV18 to TRBJ2-3, with TRBD1 matching over 9 bases. The germline V gene has CDR1 KGHSH and CDR2 LQKENI. The CDR3 contains 16 residues. The V segment lost 2 bases and the J segment 6 bases; nucleotides outside the gene matches: 9. In nucleotides, the CDR3 is TGTGCCAGCTCACCAACTCCGGGACAGGGTTTCGATACGCAGTATTTT. It specifies CASSPTPGQGFDTQYF.

The V call is TRBV6-1, the J call TRBJ2-1; D is possibly TRBD1 or TRBD2 (7 bases each). This CDR3 is built from 14 residues. CDR1 MNHNS and CDR2 SASEGT come from the germline V gene. The V and J ends lost 7 bases and 0 bases respectively, with 10 bases between them. In nucleotides, the CDR3 is TGTGCCAGCAAGCGGGACAGCTCCTACAATGAGCAGTTCTTC. This codes for CASKRDSSYNEQFF.

The rearrangement uses TRBV6-1 and TRBJ2-7; 7 bases fit TRBD1. CDR3 size: 14 residues. V lost 5 bases, J lost 5 bases, and 9 bases stayed unmatched. Germline V gene lookup returns CDR1 MNHNS and CDR2 SASEGT. The DNA of the CDR3 is TGTGCCAGCAGTCTCCGGGACAGTTCTAACGAGCAGTACTTC. Its protein is CASSLRDSSNEQYF.

The J gene is TRBJ1-1, the V gene TRBV9; the match to TRBD1 covers 7 bases. The length of the CDR3 is 14 residues. The junction had 6 bases not matched to a gene; V was cut back by 3 bases and J by 4 bases. CDR1 and CDR2 from the germline V gene are SGDLS and YYNGEE. The CDR3 DNA reads TGTGCCAGCAGCGCGGACAGGTCGGGCACTGAAGCTTTCTTT. It specifies CASSADRSGTEAFF.

This sequence joins TRBV20-1 and TRBJ2-5; D remains ambiguous. Germline V gene lookup returns CDR1 DFQATT and CDR2 SNEGSKA (reference sequence). V shed 2 bases and J shed 4 bases, with 11 bases lying between them. The CDR3 spans 13 residues. In DNA form, the CDR3 reads TGCAGTGCTAGACTCCCACCTAGAGAGACCCAGTACTTC. It translates to CSARLPPRETQYF.

This clonotype was found a few times. The V and J genes are TRBV12-3 or TRBV12-4 and TRBJ1-1; the match to TRBD1 covers 7 bases. This CDR3 spans 13 amino acids. The V gene end was trimmed by 5 bases and the J gene end by 8 bases; junction bases not matched to a gene: 8. The CDR3 nucleotides are TGTGCCAGCAGTCTCCAGCCGGACAGGGAAGCTTTCTTT. Translation gives CASSLQPDREAFF.

This clonotype appeared many times. CDR3 bases: TGTGCCAGCAGAAAGCAGGGTAGGGGCACCGGGGAGCTGTTTTTT. Protein sequence: CASRKQGRGTGELFF. J is TRBJ2-2 and V is TRBV27, with D maybe TRBD1 (5 bases). CDR1 and CDR2 (germline): MNHEY, SMNVEV (reference sequence). CDR3 length: 15 residues. With 6 bases removed from V and 4 bases from J, the gap between germline ends came to 15 bases.

This clonotype has ten or more counts. This chain connects TRBV12-3 or TRBV12-4 to TRBJ2-7; no definite D call. The germline V and J ends were trimmed by 5 bases and 3 bases, with 14 bases remaining between them. The CDR3 sequence is 14 residues long. DNA of the CDR3: TGTGCCAGCAGTCTTTCGGTAACCTACTACGAGCAGTACTTC. The encoded protein is CASSLSVTYYEQYF.

Ten or more counts support this clonotype. This sequence joins TRBV6-5 and TRBJ1-5; D is undetermined. In germline, CDR1 is MNHEY, CDR2 SVGAGI. The V gene lost 2 bases and the J gene lost 0 bases, with 8 bases spanning the gap. The CDR3 consists of 15 residues. The CDR3 DNA sequence: TGTGCCAGCAGTTACACAGACGGTAGCAATCAGCCCCAGCATTTT. Amino acid sequence: CASSYTDGSNQPQHF.

A few counts support this clonotype. The chain carries TRBV7-9 and TRBJ2-3; D ambiguous. The germline V gene has CDR1 SEHNR and CDR2 FQNEAQ (reference sequence). V shed 4 bases and J shed 0 bases, with 11 bases lying between them. This CDR3 region has 15 residues. CDR3 DNA: TGTGCCAGCAGCTCTTTTGCATCGAGCACAGATACGCAGTATTTT. This gives the protein CASSSFASSTDTQYF.

This clonotype has just a few counts. The genes are TRBV18 and TRBJ2-5; 10 nucleotides match TRBD2. CDR3 length: 15 residues. Germline V lookup: CDR1 KGHSH, CDR2 LQKENI. Unmatched junction bases numbered 11, after V lost 7 bases and J lost 6 bases. DNA of the CDR3: TGTGCCAGCTTTCCGAGCGGGGGGGCGGCCAAGACCCAGTACTTC. This translates into CASFPSGGAAKTQYF.

The genes are TRBV20-1 and TRBJ2-5; 8 nucleotides match TRBD2. V trimming: 2 bases; J trimming: 1 base; junction bases outside the gene matches: 6. Germline V gene lookup returns CDR1 DFQATT and CDR2 SNEGSKA (reference sequence). The CDR3 sequence is 15 residues long. The CDR3 DNA sequence: TGCAGTGCTAGAAGAGCGGGAGACCCCCAAGAGACCCAGTACTTC. Its translation: CSARRAGDPQETQYF.

This clonotype was recorded a few times. V gene TRBV6-5 combines with J gene TRBJ2-1; 10 positions agree with TRBD2. Germline V gene sequence: CDR1 MNHEY, CDR2 SVGAGI. The CDR3 contains 16 residues. V was pared by 2 bases and J by 2 bases, with 3 bases of the junction left unmatched. The CDR3 sequence is CASSYSGRAPYNEQFF. The CDR3 nucleotides read TGTGCCAGCAGTTACAGCGGGAGGGCCCCCTACAATGAGCAGTTCTTC.

The chain couples TRBV9 to TRBJ1-2; unclear D gene. Germline-derived CDR1 and CDR2 are SGDLS and YYNGEE. V was shortened by 0 bases and J by 6 bases, with 9 bases between the two germline ends. The CDR3 loop spans 13 amino acids. CDR3 region: CASSVGINDGYTF. CDR3 coding DNA: TGTGCCAGCAGCGTAGGGATAAATGATGGCTACACCTTC.

This clonotype was seen more than once but under ten times. The chain joins TRBV7-9 to TRBJ2-3; a weak D match, TRBD2 (5 bases). CDR3 length: 14 amino acids. The germline CDR1 and CDR2 sequences are SEHNR and FQNEAQ (reference sequence). V gave up 3 bases and J gave up 3 bases, with 10 bases separating them. The CDR3, as DNA: TGTGCCAGCAGCTTTTACACTAGTACAGATACGCAGTATTTT. It translates to CASSFYTSTDTQYF.

This chain joins TRBV4-3 and TRBJ2-7; 7 bases fit TRBD1. Germline V gene lookup returns CDR1 LGHNA and CDR2 YSLEER. The CDR3 is made up of 18 amino acids. V dropped 0 bases and J dropped 2; count of bases not matched to a gene: 13. In DNA form, the CDR3 reads TGCGCCAGCAGCCAAGAGTTGGGCCCAGGGGGAGTAACCTACGAGCAGTACTTC. It codes for CASSQELGPGGVTYEQYF.

The rearrangement joins TRBV19 to TRBJ2-5, with TRBD2 matching 8 bases. The germline V gene has CDR1 LNHDA and CDR2 SQIVND (reference sequence). There are 15 residues in the CDR3. Trimming cost V 3 bases and J 5 bases; bases outside gene matches: 8. CDR3 in amino acids: CASSMTAGVRETQYF. Written as DNA, the CDR3 is TGTGCCAGTAGTATGACAGCGGGGGTGCGGGAGACCCAGTACTTC.

This clonotype was observed at least ten times. The gene calls are TRBV20-1 and TRBJ1-5; D is uncertain. Germline V lookup: CDR1 DFQATT, CDR2 SNEGSKA (reference sequence). Trimming stripped 7 bases from V and 1 base from J, with 14 bases between. This CDR3 is 14 amino acids long. The CDR3 DNA is TGCAGTGAATCGGGAGAGACCAGCAATCAGCCCCAGCATTTT. It specifies CSESGETSNQPQHF.

This clonotype was seen repeatedly, ten times or more. The CDR3 region is CASSRKGLANEKLFF. CDR3 sequence (DNA): TGTGCCAGCAGTAGAAAGGGGCTTGCTAATGAAAAACTGTTTTTT. The V call is TRBV6-1, the J call TRBJ1-4; D may be TRBD1 (5 bases). The CDR3 consists of 15 residues. Trimming left V 5 bases short and J 3 bases short, with 13 bases between. CDR1 MNHNS and CDR2 SASEGT come from the germline V gene.

This clonotype was seen more than once but under ten times. The rearrangement joins TRBV5-1 to TRBJ2-7; 9 bases agree with TRBD2. V lost 2 bases to trimming and J lost 6 bases; unmatched junction nucleotides: 6. Per the germline V gene, CDR1 is SGHRS and CDR2 is YFSETQ. This CDR3 has 14 amino acids. The CDR3 coding sequence is TGCGCCAGCAGCTTCGGGACTAGCATCGGCGAGCAGTACTTC. Protein sequence: CASSFGTSIGEQYF.

This chain joins TRBV6-2 or TRBV6-3 and TRBJ2-7; D is uncertain. This CDR3 is 12 amino acids long. With 7 bases removed from V and 2 bases from J, the gap between germline ends came to 9 bases. The germline V gene encodes CDR1 MNHEY and CDR2 SVGEGT. CDR3 loop: CASTSVAYEQYF. CDR3 bases: TGTGCCAGCACAAGCGTGGCCTACGAGCAGTACTTC.

A few counts support this clonotype. The chain joins TRBV7-2 to TRBJ1-2, with TRBD1 as a possible D gene (6 bases). Trimming shortened V by 3 bases and J by 8 bases, and 13 bases separated the two germline ends. The germline gives CDR1 SGHTA, CDR2 FQGNSA. The CDR3 contains 13 residues. The CDR3 nucleotides are TGTGCCAGCAGCTTCCTACGGGACAACGGCTACACCTTC. It is translated as CASSFLRDNGYTF. Full variable domain (outside the CDR3, taken from reference TRBV7-2 and TRBJ1-2): GAGVSQSPSNKVTEKGKDVELRCDPISGHTALYWYRQSLGQGLEFLIYFQGNSAPDKSGLPSDRFSAERTGGSVSTLTIQRTQQEDSAVYLCASSFLRDNGYTFGSGTRLTVV.